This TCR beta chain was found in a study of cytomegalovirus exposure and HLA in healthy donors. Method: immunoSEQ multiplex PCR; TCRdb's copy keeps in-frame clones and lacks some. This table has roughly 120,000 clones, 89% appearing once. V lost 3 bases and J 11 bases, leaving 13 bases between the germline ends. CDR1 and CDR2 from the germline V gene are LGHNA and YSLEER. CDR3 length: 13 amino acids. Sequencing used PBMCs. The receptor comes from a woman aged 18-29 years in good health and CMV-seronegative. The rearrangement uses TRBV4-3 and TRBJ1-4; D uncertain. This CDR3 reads CASSHDQASKLFF. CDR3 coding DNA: TGCGCCAGCAGCCATGATCAGGCGTCGAAACTGTTTTTT.